This T cell receptor (beta chain) was profiled in a study of shared clonotypes between healthy human individuals. In the study overall: The study used three CD4 naive, three CD4 memory, two CD8 naive and one CD8 memory plate per donor.

This CDR3 contains 16 residues. Germline V lookup: CDR1 MNHEY, CDR2 SMNVEV (reference sequence). V shed 10 bases and J 0 bases; nucleotides not matched to a gene: 9. Study results and limitations: Few donors restricted represented genetic and exposure-history diversity. Across a handful of donors, naive CD4 shared 5% to 6%, naive CD8 more than 3%, memory CD4 about 2.4%, memory CD8 about 0.4%.

Replicate PCRs for sorted subsets used 200 ng DNA; this equaled 25,000 to 35,000 T cell genomes. The table came from immunoSEQ multiplex PCR; TCRdb's copy has only in-frame clones and leaves some out. The data show about 1.1 million clones, with 70% to 80% seen just once and over 0.8% held by the top ten. Concerning this clone itself: Antigen specificity is unknown.

The chain combines TRBV27 with TRBJ2-2, with TRBD2 matching over 9 bases. The TCR originated in a man aged 18 to 29 in good health. Some clones in this sample may be carry-over from other donors' samples. Sequenced sample: memory CD4+ T cells from PBMCs. The subset denotes: CD45RA-negative fraction. The CDR3 here is CATSLAGGPNTGELFF. Written as DNA, the CDR3 is TGTGCCACCAGCCTTGCGGGAGGGCCGAACACCGGGGAGCTGTTTTTT.